This T cell receptor beta chain was identified during a study of lymphopenia after photon versus proton radiotherapy. Study results and limitations: After lymphocyte nadir, photon-treated repertoires showed oligoclonal expansion, especially CD8+ Temra.

Germline CDR1 SGHNT, CDR2 YENEEA. The CDR3 spans 13 residues. V was pared by 4 bases and J by 3 bases, with 10 bases between. Only in-frame clones appear in the TCRdb table, and some are missing; sequencing was by immunoSEQ multiplex PCR. In the table there are roughly 30,000 clones, roughly 86% of which are singletons. A word on this clone: The antigen is undetermined.

The sequence was collected from a woman aged 60-75 years with cholangiocarcinoma. Some clones in this sample may be carry-over from other donors' samples. Sequences were derived from peripheral blood, sampled from a patient treated with proton-based radiotherapy. The rearrangement joins TRBV11-3 to TRBJ2-7; no reliable D call. The CDR3 sequence is CASSSGGGYEQYF. In DNA, the CDR3 is TGTGCCAGCAGCTCCGGCGGTGGCTACGAGCAGTACTTC.